This is a list of T cell receptor beta chains from one sample in a study of blood T cell repertoires in COVID-19. Sequencing used immunoSEQ multiplex PCR; TCRdb keeps in-frame clones, though not all of them. Seen here are 46,000 or so clones, around 90% observed once, and the top ten hold 15% to 20%. Source material: peripheral blood. The receptors were gathered from a man in his sixties or seventies with active COVID-19. Each CDR3 is given with its conserved first and last residue. Fields, in order: D gene, J gene, V gene, clone size, CDR3 protein, CDR3 DNA. A D gene is named only where the DNA matches it firmly. Size values are once, few and many counts, or a class for expanded clones, and some rows have none.

D: .; J: TRBJ1-3; V: TRBV4-2; size: .; CDR3: CASSQAWPSGNTIYF; DNA: TGTGCCAGCAGCCAAGCTTGGCCAAGTGGAAACACCATATATTTT
D: .; J: TRBJ1-3; V: TRBV28; size: .; CDR3: CASSPPGGGNTIYF; DNA: TGTGCCAGCAGCCCCCCCGGGGGTGGAAACACCATATATTTT
D: TRBD2; J: TRBJ2-1; V: TRBV9; size: .; CDR3: CASSVVSGSYNEQFF; DNA: TGTGCCAGCAGCGTAGTAAGCGGGAGTTACAATGAGCAGTTCTTC
D: .; J: TRBJ1-1; V: TRBV27; size: .; CDR3: CASHRDMHTEAFF; DNA: TGTGCCAGCCACAGGGACATGCACACTGAAGCTTTCTTT
D: TRBD2; J: TRBJ2-5; V: TRBV7-7; size: .; CDR3: CASSIVPGGPGTQYF; DNA: TGTGCTAGCAGCATAGTCCCGGGGGGTCCGGGGACCCAGTACTTC
D: .; J: TRBJ2-6; V: TRBV28; size: .; CDR3: CASSLAGVLSGANVLTF; DNA: TGTGCCAGCAGTTTGGCAGGGGTCCTCTCTGGGGCCAACGTCCTGACTTTC
D: .; J: TRBJ1-1; V: TRBV28; size: .; CDR3: CASSLSGGSTEAFF; DNA: TGTGCCAGCAGTTTATCCGGAGGTAGCACTGAAGCTTTCTTT
D: TRBD1; J: TRBJ2-5; V: TRBV19; size: once; CDR3: CASSLSGQGLRETQYF; DNA: TGTGCCAGTAGTCTGAGTGGACAGGGATTGAGGGAGACCCAGTACTTC
D: .; J: TRBJ1-4; V: TRBV12-3/TRBV12-4; size: .; CDR3: CASSLKQAEKLFF; DNA: TGTGCCAGCAGTTTAAAACAGGCCGAAAAACTGTTTTTT
D: .; J: TRBJ2-1; V: TRBV25-1; size: .; CDR3: CASSEYGGSGRRYNEQFF; DNA: TGTGCCAGCAGTGAATATGGAGGCTCAGGCAGGAGATACAATGAGCAGTTCTTC
D: .; J: TRBJ1-1; V: TRBV9; size: .; CDR3: CASSPVGAVNTEAFF; DNA: TGTGCCAGCAGCCCGGTGGGGGCGGTGAACACTGAAGCTTTCTTT
D: TRBD1; J: TRBJ1-5; V: TRBV18; size: .; CDR3: CASSPTGPSNQPQHF; DNA: TGTGCCAGCTCACCGACAGGGCCTAGCAATCAGCCCCAGCATTTT
D: .; J: TRBJ2-5; V: TRBV7-3; size: .; CDR3: CASSVSGFGETQYF; DNA: TGTGCCAGCAGCGTATCAGGGTTTGGCGAGACCCAGTACTTC
D: TRBD1; J: TRBJ2-7; V: TRBV19; size: .; CDR3: CASSAGTGGREQYF; DNA: TGTGCCAGTAGTGCCGGGACAGGGGGGAGAGAGCAGTACTTC
D: .; J: TRBJ1-2; V: TRBV18; size: .; CDR3: CASSPDTRWPGYGYTF; DNA: TGTGCCAGCTCACCAGACACCCGGTGGCCCGGCTATGGCTACACCTTC
D: TRBD1; J: TRBJ2-1; V: TRBV6-4; size: .; CDR3: CASSDWDRGREQFF; DNA: TGTGCCAGCAGTGATTGGGACAGGGGGCGTGAGCAGTTCTTC
D: .; J: TRBJ1-5; V: TRBV5-1; size: .; CDR3: CASSPTGLNQPQHF; DNA: TGCGCCAGCAGCCCCACAGGGTTAAATCAGCCCCAGCATTTT
D: TRBD1; J: TRBJ1-1; V: TRBV9; size: .; CDR3: CASSVALDRGEAFF; DNA: TGTGCCAGCAGCGTAGCACTGGACAGGGGTGAAGCTTTCTTT
D: TRBD2; J: TRBJ2-1; V: TRBV5-4; size: .; CDR3: CASSLGTSGRRNNEQFF; DNA: TGTGCCAGCAGCCTCGGGACTAGCGGGAGAAGGAACAATGAGCAGTTCTTC
D: .; J: TRBJ2-5; V: TRBV7-9; size: .; CDR3: CASSSGSPGETQYF; DNA: TGTGCCAGCAGCTCCGGGTCCCCGGGGGAGACCCAGTACTTC
D: .; J: TRBJ2-7; V: TRBV4-3; size: .; CDR3: CASSQDVGSEREQYF; DNA: TGCGCCAGCAGCCAAGATGTAGGGAGTGAGCGCGAGCAGTACTTC
D: .; J: TRBJ2-7; V: TRBV28; size: .; CDR3: CASWTSSYEQYF; DNA: TGTGCCAGCTGGACATCTTCCTACGAGCAGTACTTC
D: TRBD1; J: TRBJ1-6; V: TRBV6-5; size: .; CDR3: CAGTGGSSYNSPLHF; DNA: TGTGCCGGGACAGGGGGAAGTTCCTATAATTCACCCCTCCACTTT
D: .; J: TRBJ2-1; V: TRBV14; size: .; CDR3: CASSTGTFSYNEQFF; DNA: TGTGCCAGCAGCACCGGGACTTTCTCCTACAATGAGCAGTTCTTC
D: TRBD2; J: TRBJ2-3; V: TRBV19; size: .; CDR3: CASIGRVPTDTQYF; DNA: TGTGCCAGTATTGGGAGGGTTCCCACAGATACGCAGTATTTT
D: .; J: TRBJ1-6; V: TRBV10-1; size: .; CDR3: CANIGARGFRSRSPLHF; DNA: TGCGCCAACATCGGGGCCCGGGGGTTTAGGTCAAGGTCACCCCTCCACTTT
D: .; J: TRBJ2-3; V: TRBV7-2; size: .; CDR3: CASSLVRDTDTQYF; DNA: TGTGCCAGCAGCCTAGTCCGGGACACAGATACGCAGTATTTT
D: .; J: TRBJ1-1; V: TRBV30; size: .; CDR3: CAWSGGQNTEAFF; DNA: TGTGCCTGGAGTGGGGGGCAGAACACTGAAGCTTTCTTT
D: TRBD1; J: TRBJ1-5; V: TRBV27; size: .; CDR3: CASSGQGSNQPQHF; DNA: TGTGCCAGCAGTGGACAGGGTAGTAATCAGCCCCAGCATTTT
D: TRBD2; J: TRBJ2-7; V: TRBV7-9; size: .; CDR3: CASSTTSGDYEQYF; DNA: TGTGCCAGCAGCACGACTAGCGGGGACTACGAGCAGTACTTC
D: TRBD2; J: TRBJ2-5; V: TRBV19; size: .; CDR3: CASSGVGRGSTSYQETQYF; DNA: TGTGCCAGTAGTGGGGTAGGGCGGGGGTCAACCTCGTACCAAGAGACCCAGTACTTC
D: TRBD1; J: TRBJ1-4; V: TRBV6-2/TRBV6-3; size: .; CDR3: CASSYLRGTGREKLFF; DNA: TGTGCCAGCAGTTACCTCAGGGGGACCGGACGTGAAAAACTGTTTTTT
D: .; J: TRBJ1-4; V: TRBV6-6; size: .; CDR3: CASTHGEKLFF; DNA: TGTGCCAGCACTCACGGGGAAAAACTGTTTTTT
D: .; J: TRBJ2-5; V: TRBV7-9; size: .; CDR3: CASSLMDGRGETQYF; DNA: TGTGCCAGCAGTTTGATGGACGGTCGCGGGGAGACCCAGTACTTC
D: .; J: TRBJ2-1; V: TRBV7-3; size: .; CDR3: CASSLFTNNEQFF; DNA: TGTGCCAGCAGCTTATTTACAAACAATGAGCAGTTCTTC
D: TRBD2; J: TRBJ2-5; V: TRBV7-3; size: .; CDR3: CASSLLAGVQETQYF; DNA: TGTGCCAGCAGCTTACTAGCGGGGGTCCAAGAGACCCAGTACTTC
D: TRBD1; J: TRBJ1-1; V: TRBV18; size: .; CDR3: CASSPFGTGNTEAFF; DNA: TGTGCCAGCTCACCTTTCGGGACAGGGAACACTGAAGCTTTCTTT
D: .; J: TRBJ1-5; V: TRBV12-3/TRBV12-4; size: .; CDR3: CASTSQVWEPQHF; DNA: TGTGCCAGCACCTCCCAGGTTTGGGAGCCCCAGCATTTT
D: .; J: TRBJ2-1; V: TRBV18; size: .; CDR3: CASSPRAGAGEQFF; DNA: TGTGCCAGCTCACCAAGGGCGGGGGCAGGTGAGCAGTTCTTC
D: .; J: TRBJ2-3; V: TRBV7-2; size: .; CDR3: CASSLAPSGTDTQYF; DNA: TGTGCCAGCAGCTTAGCGCCTAGCGGCACAGATACGCAGTATTTT
D: .; J: TRBJ2-1; V: TRBV28; size: .; CDR3: CASSFGLGRSSYNEQFF; DNA: TGTGCCAGCAGTTTCGGTTTAGGCAGGTCGTCCTACAATGAGCAGTTCTTC
D: .; J: TRBJ1-2; V: TRBV5-1; size: .; CDR3: CASSLELEGRDGYTF; DNA: TGCGCCAGCAGCTTGGAGCTCGAAGGGAGAGATGGCTACACCTTC
D: .; J: TRBJ2-7; V: TRBV4-1; size: .; CDR3: CASSLPGQVYEQYF; DNA: TGCGCCAGCAGCCTTCCGGGACAAGTCTACGAGCAGTACTTC
D: TRBD2; J: TRBJ2-1; V: TRBV5-5; size: .; CDR3: CASSSGLAGTEQFF; DNA: TGTGCCAGCAGCTCGGGACTAGCGGGAACTGAGCAGTTCTTC
D: .; J: TRBJ1-5; V: TRBV5-6; size: .; CDR3: CASSLSEEGGNQPQHF; DNA: TGTGCCAGCAGCTTGAGTGAAGAGGGGGGCAATCAGCCCCAGCATTTT
D: .; J: TRBJ2-3; V: TRBV28; size: .; CDR3: CASRSLSGADTQYF; DNA: TGTGCCAGCAGATCATTGTCGGGTGCAGATACGCAGTATTTT
D: TRBD1; J: TRBJ2-7; V: TRBV5-6; size: .; CDR3: CASSLFLRGHEQYF; DNA: TGTGCCAGCAGCTTGTTTCTCAGGGGGCACGAGCAGTACTTC
D: .; J: TRBJ2-1; V: TRBV6-2/TRBV6-3; size: few; CDR3: CASSRHENNEQFF; DNA: TGTGCCAGCAGTCGACATGAAAACAATGAGCAGTTCTTC
D: .; J: TRBJ2-1; V: TRBV11-3; size: .; CDR3: CASSLVPVEYNEQFF; DNA: TGTGCCAGCAGCTTAGTTCCAGTGGAGTACAATGAGCAGTTCTTC
D: .; J: TRBJ1-5; V: TRBV4-2; size: once; CDR3: CASSHRDSNFHQPQHF; DNA: TGTGCCAGCAGCCACCGGGACTCCAATTTTCATCAGCCCCAGCATTTT
D: .; J: TRBJ2-3; V: TRBV9; size: .; CDR3: CASSPGNPTDTQYF; DNA: TGTGCCAGCAGCCCCGGGAATCCCACAGATACGCAGTATTTT
D: TRBD1; J: TRBJ2-1; V: TRBV5-1; size: .; CDR3: CASSPGQGPYNEQFF; DNA: TGCGCCAGCAGTCCAGGACAGGGTCCCTACAATGAGCAGTTCTTC
D: .; J: TRBJ2-2; V: TRBV5-1; size: .; CDR3: CASSPRQVLTGELFF; DNA: TGCGCCAGCAGCCCTAGACAGGTGCTCACCGGGGAGCTGTTTTTT
D: TRBD1; J: TRBJ2-6; V: TRBV9; size: .; CDR3: CASSVAGTGSSGANVLTF; DNA: TGTGCCAGCAGCGTAGCCGGGACAGGGTCCTCTGGGGCCAACGTCCTGACTTTC
D: TRBD1; J: TRBJ2-1; V: TRBV7-8; size: .; CDR3: CASSLRDRHLGDEQFF; DNA: TGTGCCAGCAGCCTGAGGGACAGGCATCTGGGGGATGAGCAGTTCTTC
D: .; J: TRBJ1-2; V: TRBV7-9; size: few; CDR3: CASSLDSNGYTF; DNA: TGTGCCAGCAGCTTAGATAGTAATGGCTACACCTTC
D: .; J: TRBJ2-2; V: TRBV4-3; size: .; CDR3: CASTRGRDTGELFF; DNA: TGCGCCAGCACCAGGGGTCGGGACACCGGGGAGCTGTTTTTT
D: TRBD1; J: TRBJ2-7; V: TRBV4-3; size: .; CDR3: CASSQDNRGYEQYF; DNA: TGCGCCAGCAGCCAAGATAACAGGGGGTACGAGCAGTACTTC
D: .; J: TRBJ2-3; V: TRBV11-2; size: .; CDR3: CASSLMGHDTQYF; DNA: TGTGCCAGCAGCTTAATGGGGCATGATACGCAGTATTTT